The rows below give T cell receptor beta chains drawn from one sample of a study of memory CD4+ T cells and cytomegalovirus serostatus. Assay used: immunoSEQ multiplex PCR; TCRdb lists only in-frame clones, some missing. The sample carries about 40,000 clones, around 72% recorded once. The material sequenced was memory CD4+ T cells from blood. The source is an adult in good health and CMV-seronegative. CDR3s include the opening cysteine and the closing phenylalanine or tryptophan. D genes are given only for firm matches. Some rows have no size entry. The others give once, few or many, or a class for an expanded clone.

clone size,D gene,J gene,V gene,CDR3 DNA,CDR3 protein
NA,NA,TRBJ1-1,TRBV5-6,TGTGCCAGCAGCTTCGGAGACCGGAGGAACACTGAAGCTTTCTTT,CASSFGDRRNTEAFF
NA,NA,TRBJ2-7,TRBV15,TGTGCCACCAGAACGGGCTACGGGGCCTACGAGCAGTACTTC,CATRTGYGAYEQYF
few,NA,TRBJ1-1,TRBV5-4,TGTGCCAGCAGCTGGGGTGACATGAACACTGAAGCTTTCTTT,CASSWGDMNTEAFF
NA,NA,TRBJ2-1,TRBV7-3,TGTGCCAGCAGCTTAGGTAGCGGCTCCTACAATGAGCAGTTCTTC,CASSLGSGSYNEQFF
NA,TRBD2,TRBJ2-2,TRBV19,TGTGCCAGTAGTCCGAGACTAGCGGGGGGGATTGGGGAGCTGTTTTTT,CASSPRLAGGIGELFF
NA,NA,TRBJ2-5,TRBV7-3,TGTGCCAGCAGCTTGGGTTTTAGCGCACAAGAGACCCAGTACTTC,CASSLGFSAQETQYF
NA,NA,TRBJ2-7,TRBV7-8,TGTGCCAGCAGCTTCCAATACGAGCAGTACTTC,CASSFQYEQYF
NA,NA,TRBJ1-2,TRBV7-4,TGTGCCAGCAGCCCGACCCCGGGAAACTATGGCTACACCTTC,CASSPTPGNYGYTF
few,NA,TRBJ1-6,TRBV18,TGTGCCAGCTCACCACCGACAAGGACACCCCTCCACTTT,CASSPPTRTPLHF
NA,NA,TRBJ1-2,TRBV18,TGTGCCAGCTCACCACCGTCCAGGGACCTCGGCTATGGCTACACCTTC,CASSPPSRDLGYGYTF
NA,NA,TRBJ1-5,TRBV19,TGTGCCAGTAGTATAGCGTCAAGAAATAGCAATCAGCCCCAGCATTTT,CASSIASRNSNQPQHF
NA,TRBD1,TRBJ2-1,TRBV28,TGTGCCAGCAGTTCCGCAAAACAGGGACAGGGGTACAATGAGCAGTTCTTC,CASSSAKQGQGYNEQFF
NA,NA,TRBJ2-3,TRBV9,TGTGCCAGCAGCCTTAGACTAACAGATACGCAGTATTTT,CASSLRLTDTQYF
NA,NA,TRBJ2-3,TRBV6-4,TGTGCCAGCAGTCCCGGGCCTTTTGATACGCAGTATTTT,CASSPGPFDTQYF
NA,NA,TRBJ2-1,TRBV10-3,TGTGCCATCAGTGAGTCTTCCTCCCGGGAGTTCTTC,CAISESSSREFF
few,NA,TRBJ1-2,TRBV15,TGTGCCACCAGCAGAGCGGGATCTAACTATGGCTACACCTTC,CATSRAGSNYGYTF
NA,NA,TRBJ2-7,TRBV20-1,TGCAGTGCAGGCCCCCGACGGGAGCAGTACTTC,CSAGPRREQYF
NA,NA,TRBJ2-3,TRBV7-9,TGTGCCAGCAGCTTAGCAGGGCTGCGGGATACGCAGTATTTT,CASSLAGLRDTQYF
NA,NA,TRBJ2-1,TRBV27,TGTGCCAGCAGTCTTTCAAGTGGACCGGCCTACAATGAGCAGTTCTTC,CASSLSSGPAYNEQFF
NA,TRBD1,TRBJ1-2,TRBV27,TGTGCCAGCAGTGCAAACAGGGGGCCCCATTACTATGGCTACACCTTC,CASSANRGPHYYGYTF
NA,NA,TRBJ2-7,TRBV19,TGTGCCAGTTCTTTCGGTTACGAGCAGTACTTC,CASSFGYEQYF
few,TRBD1,TRBJ2-7,TRBV7-9,TGTGCCAGCAGCCGTCAGGGGGTTTCCTACGAGCAGTACTTC,CASSRQGVSYEQYF
NA,NA,TRBJ2-4,TRBV5-4,TGTGCCAGCAGCTTTTGGAGTCAGGCCAAAAACATTCAGTACTTC,CASSFWSQAKNIQYF
NA,NA,TRBJ1-4,TRBV6-1,TGTGCCAGCATCGAACGGGGATTCGGAAAACTGTTTTTT,CASIERGFGKLFF
NA,NA,TRBJ1-1,TRBV6-5,TGTGCCAGCAGTAGACAGGCCATGAACACTGAAGCTTTCTTT,CASSRQAMNTEAFF
NA,TRBD2,TRBJ2-2,TRBV10-1,TGCGCCGAAAAGCGGGGGGGATACACCGGGGAGCTGTTTTTT,CAEKRGGYTGELFF
NA,TRBD1,TRBJ2-7,TRBV2,TGTGCCAGCAGTCGCCCGGGACAGGGAGTCGAGCAGTACTTC,CASSRPGQGVEQYF
NA,NA,TRBJ2-1,TRBV6-6,TGTGCCAGCAGTCAGGGGGGGGCCGCGTCGAGTCTGTTCTTC,CASSQGGAASSLFF
NA,TRBD1,TRBJ1-1,TRBV5-4,TGTGCCAGCAGCTTGGGGTCTACAGGGGTTCCTCTGAACACTGAAGCTTTCTTT,CASSLGSTGVPLNTEAFF
NA,NA,TRBJ1-5,TRBV4-1,TGCGCCAGCAGCTTCTCAATAGGACAGAACAATCAGCCCCAGCATTTT,CASSFSIGQNNQPQHF
NA,NA,TRBJ2-3,TRBV23-1,TGCGCCAGCAGGACAGGATCAACAGATACGCAGTATTTT,CASRTGSTDTQYF
few,NA,TRBJ2-7,TRBV2,TGTGCCAGCAGTGATCAGTTGGGCTACGAGCAGTACTTC,CASSDQLGYEQYF
NA,NA,TRBJ2-3,TRBV10-3,TGTGCCATCAGTGACAGCACAGATACGCAGTATTTT,CAISDSTDTQYF
NA,TRBD2,TRBJ2-2,TRBV5-1,TGCGCCAGCAGCGCCGGGACTAGCGGCAACGGGGAGCTGTTTTTT,CASSAGTSGNGELFF
NA,TRBD1,TRBJ1-6,TRBV5-6,TGTGCCAGCAGCTCCCTCAGGGACAGGGGGAGTTCACCCCTCCACTTT,CASSSLRDRGSSPLHF
NA,NA,TRBJ1-1,TRBV12-5,TGTGCTAGTGGTTTGGTGACAGACAACACTGAAGCTTTCTTT,CASGLVTDNTEAFF
NA,NA,TRBJ2-5,TRBV11-2,TGTGCCAGCAGCGTAATGGGTGAGACCCAGTACTTC,CASSVMGETQYF
NA,NA,TRBJ1-2,TRBV30,TGTGCCTGGAGTGTTGGGCCAGCCGGGATTTATGGCTACACCTTC,CAWSVGPAGIYGYTF
once,TRBD1,TRBJ2-7,TRBV11-1,TGTGCCAGCAGCTTAGTTACGGCAGGGGGTATGGAGCAGTACTTC,CASSLVTAGGMEQYF
few,TRBD1,TRBJ1-2,TRBV29-1,TGCAGCGTGGCAAGACAGGGGCTCGGTGGCTACACCTTC,CSVARQGLGGYTF
NA,NA,TRBJ2-3,TRBV5-4,TGTGCCAGCAGCTTGAGTCCTAGCACAGATACGCAGTATTTT,CASSLSPSTDTQYF
NA,TRBD2,TRBJ2-3,TRBV6-1,TGTGCCAGCAGCCTAGGACTAGCGGGGAAGGATACGCAGTATTTT,CASSLGLAGKDTQYF
NA,TRBD1,TRBJ2-2,TRBV11-2,TGTGCCAGCAGCTTAACACAGGGGACCGGGGAGCTGTTTTTT,CASSLTQGTGELFF
NA,NA,TRBJ1-6,TRBV6-4,TGTGCCAGCAGAGGCGGACAGCAGAGCTCCTATAATTCACCCCTCCACTTT,CASRGGQQSSYNSPLHF
few,NA,TRBJ2-7,TRBV2,TGTGCCAGCAGAGGTGGGACACTACCATCCTACGAGCAGTACTTC,CASRGGTLPSYEQYF
NA,NA,TRBJ1-6,TRBV18,TGTGCCAGCTCACCACAGTCGGATTTGGGTCTTTCACCCCTCCACTTT,CASSPQSDLGLSPLHF
once,NA,TRBJ2-6,TRBV27,TGTGCCAGCAGTTCACGCACAGGGAAAGGGCCTGGGGCCAACGTCCTGACTTTC,CASSSRTGKGPGANVLTF
few,TRBD2,TRBJ2-5,TRBV9,TGTGCCAGCAGCGTAAGCGGGGGGGCGATTGAGACCCAGTACTTC,CASSVSGGAIETQYF
once,NA,TRBJ2-5,TRBV5-4,TGTGCCAGCAGCTTCCCTCAAGAGACCCAGTACTTC,CASSFPQETQYF
NA,NA,TRBJ2-1,TRBV2,TGTGCCAGCAGAGCGGAGGGGGGGGACAATGAGCAGTTCTTC,CASRAEGGDNEQFF